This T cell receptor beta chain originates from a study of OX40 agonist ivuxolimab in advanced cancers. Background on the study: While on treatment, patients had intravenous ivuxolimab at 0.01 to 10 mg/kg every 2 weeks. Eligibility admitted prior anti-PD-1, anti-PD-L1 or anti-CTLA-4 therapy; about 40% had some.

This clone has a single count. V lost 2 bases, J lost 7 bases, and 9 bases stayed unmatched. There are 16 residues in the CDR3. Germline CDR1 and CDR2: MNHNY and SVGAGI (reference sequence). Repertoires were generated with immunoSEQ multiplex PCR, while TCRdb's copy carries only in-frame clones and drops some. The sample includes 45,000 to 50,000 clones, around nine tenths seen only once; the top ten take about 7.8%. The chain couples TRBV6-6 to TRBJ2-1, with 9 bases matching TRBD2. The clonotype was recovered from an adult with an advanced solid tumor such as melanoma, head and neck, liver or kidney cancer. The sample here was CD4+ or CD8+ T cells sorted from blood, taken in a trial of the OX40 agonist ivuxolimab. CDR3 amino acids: CASSYVAGGPGNEQFF. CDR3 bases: TGTGCCAGCAGTTACGTCGCGGGAGGGCCGGGAAATGAGCAGTTCTTC.